A single sample gave rise to the 16 T cell receptor beta chains below, sequenced in a study of T cells in Graves' hyperthyroidism and ophthalmopathy (dated 2019 in TCRdb). Library construction relied on multiplex PCR. Sequencing relied on an Illumina HiSeq 2000. The TCR beta CDR3 regions were amplified from RNA transcripts. The TCR CDR3 was subjected to a first round of RT-PCR using the HTBI primer set and the Qiagen OneStep RT-PCR kit. Using fastp trimming at Q25 and MiXCR clonotype assembly, TCRdb reanalyzed the public sequencing data and kept in-frame beta chains. Each entry merges the rows of one CDR3 protein and shows their most common DNA and genes. The sample table shows 600,000 or so distinct CDR3 sequences, and roughly 15% are seen once. Of the sample, under 15% is held by the ten largest clones. Source material: blood. The source is a woman between 45 and 60 years old with Graves' ophthalmopathy.

In DNA form, the CDR3 reads TGCAGTGCTTCCGGCGGCTCCTACAATGAGCAGTTCTTC. Protein: CSASGGSYNEQFF. This rearrangement joins TRBV20-1 to TRBJ2-1; D is uncertain. V shed 5 bases and J shed 0 bases, with 8 bases lying between them. There are 13 residues in the CDR3. The germline CDR1 and CDR2 sequences are DFQATT and SNEGSKA (reference sequence).

This chain connects TRBV4-3 to TRBJ2-4; 7 nucleotides match TRBD1. The V gene end was trimmed by 2 bases and the J gene end by 7 bases; junction bases not matched to a gene: 8. Germline CDR1 reads LGHNA; CDR2 reads YSLEER. CDR3 length: 15 amino acids. CDR3 in DNA: TGCGCCAGCAGCCAACAGACAGGGAGCGTTAACATTCAGTACTTC. It codes for CASSQQTGSVNIQYF.

This clonotype was found many times. V and J are TRBV7-2 and TRBJ1-1, with D possibly matching TRBD1 (5 bases). Germline CDR1 reads SGHTA; CDR2 reads FQGNSA. The CDR3 runs 13 residues. Trimming removed 1 base at V and 7 bases at J, with 10 bases between. This CDR3 reads CASSLEEGSEAFF. The CDR3 DNA sequence: TGTGCCAGCAGCTTAGAGGAGGGGAGTGAAGCTTTCTTT.

Turning to this clonotype: At one boundary the junction diverges from the germline segment, which might be a read error. The V gene is TRBV6-1, the J gene TRBJ2-4; 10 bases are a match to TRBD2. CDR1 is MNHNS and CDR2 is SASEGT in the germline V gene. This CDR3 has 15 amino acids. The CDR3 DNA follows: TGCTGGCTAGCGGGAGACCCCATAGCCAAAAACATTCAGTACTTC. This encodes CWLAGDPIAKNIQYF.

The chain employs TRBV27 and TRBJ2-7; TRBD2 might be the D (7 bases). V was cut by 5 bases and J by 6 bases, with 23 bases left in between. The CDR3 loop spans 16 amino acids. Germline CDR1 reads MNHEY; CDR2 reads SMNVEV (reference sequence). The CDR3 is CASSIPPGAGDVEQYF. CDR3 sequence (DNA): TGTGCCAGCAGTATCCCACCAGGGGCGGGAGATGTCGAGCAGTACTTC.

This clonotype was detected ten times or more. The V call is TRBV11-1, the J call TRBJ1-1; D is unresolved. Germline assignment: CDR1 SGHAT and CDR2 FQDESV (reference sequence). This CDR3 comprises 12 residues. V dropped 6 bases and J dropped 4 bases, with 9 bases sitting between them. In DNA, the CDR3 is TGTGCCAGCAGAGAAACGAGCACTGAAGCTTTCTTT. It is translated as CASRETSTEAFF.

This clonotype was seen many times. V usage is TRBV27 and J usage is TRBJ2-5; maybe TRBD1 (6 bases). The CDR3 is made up of 15 amino acids. V shed 2 bases and J shed 2 bases, with 12 bases lying between them. In germline, CDR1 is MNHEY, CDR2 SMNVEV (reference sequence). In DNA form, the CDR3 reads TGTGCCAGCAGTTTAGTTAGGGGACAACAAGAGACCCAGTACTTC. Its translation is CASSLVRGQQETQYF.

This clonotype was counted ten times or more. The chain uses TRBV3-1 and TRBJ2-3; tentatively, D is TRBD1 or TRBD2 (5 bases each). This CDR3 is 20 amino acids long. CDR1 is LGHDT and CDR2 is YNNKEL in the germline V gene (reference sequence). V was pared by 0 bases and J by 4 bases, with 26 bases between. CDR3 sequence: CASSQDCGGRRGVGADTQYF. The CDR3 DNA reads TGTGCCAGCAGCCAAGATTGTGGCGGCCGAAGGGGAGTCGGGGCAGATACGCAGTATTTT.

Details on this clonotype: Because the CDR3's place on the DNA is in doubt, the DNA is left out and the CDR3 is given as listed by TCRdb. The chain recombines TRBV10-3 with TRBJ1-2; the D call in the table, TRBD1, was not verified against the DNA. A total of 14 residues make up the CDR3, ends included. CDR1 is ENHRY and CDR2 is SYGVKD in the germline V gene. The CDR3 here is CAISTSGTAYGYTF.

This clonotype has ten or more counts. CDR3 sequence reads: CSARVDGNTEAFF. In nucleotides, the CDR3 is TGCAGTGCTAGAGTGGACGGGAACACTGAAGCTTTCTTT. The chain is built from TRBV20-1 and TRBJ1-1, with D uncertain. Trimming pared 1 base from V and 1 base from J, leaving 7 bases between. The CDR3 loop spans 13 amino acids. CDR1 is DFQATT, CDR2 SNEGSKA, per germline (reference sequence).

This clonotype was seen many times. The rearrangement joins TRBV24-1 to TRBJ2-1, with 9 positions matching TRBD2. The V gene's germline CDR1 is KGHDR and CDR2 SFDVKD. V shed 3 bases, J shed 4 bases, and the junction held 6 bases outside the gene matches. CDR3 length: 16 residues. The CDR3 region has the DNA TGTGCCACCAGTGATCCAGGACTAGCGTCTTACAATGAGCAGTTCTTC. Encoded protein: CATSDPGLASYNEQFF.

This clonotype was counted a few times. Being one base from a much bigger clone, this may be a read error. The CDR3 does not close with the conserved phenylalanine or tryptophan, likely indicating a read error. The chain carries TRBV5-1 and TRBJ1-1; the D gene is possibly TRBD1 (5 bases). Between the trimmed V and J ends, which lost 3 bases and 4 bases, there was a span of 13 bases. CDR3 length: 14 amino acids. Germline-derived CDR1 and CDR2 are SGHRS and YFSETQ. CDR3 protein: CASSWDRRATEAFL. The CDR3 region has the DNA TGCGCCAGCAGCTGGGACCGGAGGGCCACTGAAGCTTTCCTT.

The rearrangement joins TRBV9 to TRBJ1-1; D remains ambiguous. Trimming took 2 bases from V and 4 from J, leaving 15 bases between them. Germline V gene lookup returns CDR1 SGDLS and CDR2 YYNGEE. There are 15 residues in the CDR3. The CDR3 bases are TGTGCCAGCAGCGTCAAGCCACAGTCCTTCACTGAAGCTTTCTTT. Protein: CASSVKPQSFTEAFF.

Remarks on this clonotype: A read error is possible here, since a much larger clone lies one base away. This rearrangement joins TRBV11-2 to TRBJ2-3, with TRBD2 matching over 12 bases. V shed 1 base, J shed 5 bases, and the junction held 4 bases outside the gene matches. Germline V gives CDR1 SGHAT, CDR2 FQNNGV. The CDR3 has 16 residues. This CDR3 reads CASSLGTSGIGDTQYF. For the CDR3, the DNA is TGTGCCAGCAGCTTAGGGACTAGCGGGATCGGAGATACGCAGTATTTT.

The table lists this clonotype with a few counts. DNA for the CDR3: TGTGCCAGCAGCTTAAGCGGGAGGGCCCCAGATACGCAGTATTTT. Translation gives CASSLSGRAPDTQYF. This sequence joins TRBV11-2 and TRBJ2-3; TRBD2 aligns across 10 bases. There are 15 residues in the CDR3. Looked up from germline, CDR1 is SGHAT and CDR2 is FQNNGV. V lost 2 bases, J lost 4 bases, and 3 bases stayed unmatched.

In its sample, this clonotype was seen many times. The chain's CDR3 is CSARIGTRMYNEQFF. The CDR3 nucleotides read TGCAGTGCTAGAATCGGGACTAGAATGTACAATGAGCAGTTCTTC. The chain couples TRBV20-1 to TRBJ2-1, with 8 nucleotides matching TRBD2. This CDR3 region has 15 residues. After removal of 2 bases from V and 4 bases from J, the junction contained 7 bases not matched to a gene. Germline values: CDR1 DFQATT, CDR2 SNEGSKA (reference sequence).